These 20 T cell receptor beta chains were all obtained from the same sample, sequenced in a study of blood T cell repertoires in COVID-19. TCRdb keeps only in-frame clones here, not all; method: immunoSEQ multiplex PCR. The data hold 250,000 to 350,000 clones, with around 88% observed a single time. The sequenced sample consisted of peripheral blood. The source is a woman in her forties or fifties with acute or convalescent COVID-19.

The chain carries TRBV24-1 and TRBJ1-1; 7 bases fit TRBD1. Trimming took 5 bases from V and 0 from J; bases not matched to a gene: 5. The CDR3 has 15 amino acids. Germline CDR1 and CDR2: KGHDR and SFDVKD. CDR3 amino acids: CATSGQGGMNTEAFF. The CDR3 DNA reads TGTGCCACCAGTGGACAGGGCGGAATGAACACTGAAGCTTTCTTT.

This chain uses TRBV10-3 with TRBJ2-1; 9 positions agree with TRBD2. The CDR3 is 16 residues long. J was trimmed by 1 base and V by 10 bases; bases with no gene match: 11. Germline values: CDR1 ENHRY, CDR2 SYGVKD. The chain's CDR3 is CATRWASGESYNEQFF. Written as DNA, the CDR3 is TGTGCCACCCGGTGGGCTAGCGGGGAGTCCTACAATGAGCAGTTCTTC.

The CDR3 sequence: CASSSTGSSMNEQYF. CDR3 DNA sequence: TGCGCCAGCAGCTCGACAGGGAGCTCTATGAACGAGCAGTACTTC. V usage is TRBV5-1 and J usage is TRBJ2-7, with 7 bases identical to TRBD1. V trimming: 3 bases; J trimming: 5 bases; junction bases outside the gene matches: 11. Germline CDR1 and CDR2: SGHRS and YFSETQ. The CDR3 extends over 15 amino acids.

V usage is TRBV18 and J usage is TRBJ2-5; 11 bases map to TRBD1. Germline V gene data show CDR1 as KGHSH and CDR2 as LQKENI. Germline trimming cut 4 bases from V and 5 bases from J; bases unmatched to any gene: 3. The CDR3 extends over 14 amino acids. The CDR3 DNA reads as TGTGCCAGCTCACTGGGACAGGGGGACGAGACCCAGTACTTC. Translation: CASSLGQGDETQYF. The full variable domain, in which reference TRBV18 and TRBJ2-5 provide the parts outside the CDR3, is NAGVMQNPRHLVRRRGQEARLRCSPMKGHSHVYWYRQLPEEGLKFMVYLQKENIIDESGMPKERFSAEFPKEGPSILRIQQVVRGDSAAYFCASSLGQGDETQYFGPGTRLLVL.

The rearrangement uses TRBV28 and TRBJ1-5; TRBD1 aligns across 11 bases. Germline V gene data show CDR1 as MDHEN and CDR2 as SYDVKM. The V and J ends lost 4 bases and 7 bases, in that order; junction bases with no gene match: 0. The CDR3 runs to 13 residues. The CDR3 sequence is CASSWTGGQPQHF. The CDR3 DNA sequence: TGTGCCAGCAGTTGGACAGGGGGCCAGCCCCAGCATTTT.

The CDR3: CASSLSARTSGSYNEQFF. The CDR3 nucleotides are TGTGCCAGCAGTTTATCGGCCCGGACTAGCGGTTCCTACAATGAGCAGTTCTTC. This sequence joins TRBV27 and TRBJ2-1, with 10 bases matching TRBD2. This CDR3 is built from 18 residues. After removal of 0 bases from V and 1 base from J, the junction contained 6 bases not matched to a gene. Per the germline V gene, CDR1 is MNHEY and CDR2 is SMNVEV (reference sequence).

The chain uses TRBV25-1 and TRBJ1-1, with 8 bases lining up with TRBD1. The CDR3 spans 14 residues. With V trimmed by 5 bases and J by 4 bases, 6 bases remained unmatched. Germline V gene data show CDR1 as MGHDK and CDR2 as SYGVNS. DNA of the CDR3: TGTGCCAGCAGTCAGGGGGCGAGGAGCACTGAAGCTTTCTTT. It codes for CASSQGARSTEAFF.

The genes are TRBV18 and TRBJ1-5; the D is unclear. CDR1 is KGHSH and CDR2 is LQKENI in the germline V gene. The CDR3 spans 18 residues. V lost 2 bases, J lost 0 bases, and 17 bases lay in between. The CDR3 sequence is CASSPNTPDIYSNQPQHF. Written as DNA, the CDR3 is TGTGCCAGCTCACCAAATACACCCGACATCTATAGCAATCAGCCCCAGCATTTT.

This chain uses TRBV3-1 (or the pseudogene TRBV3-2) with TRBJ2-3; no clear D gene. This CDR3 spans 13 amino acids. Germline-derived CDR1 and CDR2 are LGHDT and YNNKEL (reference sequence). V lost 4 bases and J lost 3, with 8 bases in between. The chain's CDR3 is CASSPGWTDTQYF. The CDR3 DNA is TGTGCCAGCAGCCCCGGTTGGACAGATACGCAGTATTTT.

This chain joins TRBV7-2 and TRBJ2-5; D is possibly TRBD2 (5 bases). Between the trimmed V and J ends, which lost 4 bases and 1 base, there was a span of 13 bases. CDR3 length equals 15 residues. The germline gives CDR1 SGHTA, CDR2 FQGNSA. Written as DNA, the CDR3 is TGTGCCAGCAGCTCCACGGCGGGCCGCCAAGAGACCCAGTACTTC. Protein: CASSSTAGRQETQYF.

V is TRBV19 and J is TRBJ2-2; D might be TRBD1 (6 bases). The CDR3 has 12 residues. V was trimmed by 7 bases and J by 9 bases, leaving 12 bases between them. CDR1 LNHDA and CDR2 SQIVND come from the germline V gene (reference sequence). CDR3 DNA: TGTGCCAGTACGAGGGGGTTCCGGGAGCTGTTTTTT. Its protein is CASTRGFRELFF.

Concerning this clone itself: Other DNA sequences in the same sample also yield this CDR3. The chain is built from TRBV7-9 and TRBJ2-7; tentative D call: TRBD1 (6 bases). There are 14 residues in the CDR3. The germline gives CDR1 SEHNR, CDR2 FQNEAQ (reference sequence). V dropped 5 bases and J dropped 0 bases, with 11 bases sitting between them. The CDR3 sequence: CASSRQGSSYEQYF. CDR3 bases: TGTGCCAGCAGCCGGCAGGGGAGCTCCTACGAGCAGTACTTC.

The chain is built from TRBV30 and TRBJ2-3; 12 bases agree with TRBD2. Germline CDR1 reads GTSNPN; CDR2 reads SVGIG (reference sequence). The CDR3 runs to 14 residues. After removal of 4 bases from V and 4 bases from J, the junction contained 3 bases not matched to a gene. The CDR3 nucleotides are TGTGCCTGGACTAGCGGGAGGGCGGCAGATACGCAGTATTTT. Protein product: CAWTSGRAADTQYF.

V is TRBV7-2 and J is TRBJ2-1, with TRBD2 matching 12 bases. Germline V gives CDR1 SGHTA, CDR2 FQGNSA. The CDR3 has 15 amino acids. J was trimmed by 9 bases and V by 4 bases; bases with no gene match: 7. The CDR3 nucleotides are TGTGCCAGCAGCTCGACTAGCGGGAGTCGTCTTGAGCAGTTCTTC. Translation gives CASSSTSGSRLEQFF.

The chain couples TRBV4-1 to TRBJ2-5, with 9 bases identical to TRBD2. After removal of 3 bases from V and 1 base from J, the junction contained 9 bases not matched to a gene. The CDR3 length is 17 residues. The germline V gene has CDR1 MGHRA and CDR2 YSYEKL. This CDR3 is CASSQELLAGFQETQYF. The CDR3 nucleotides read TGCGCCAGCAGCCAGGAACTGCTAGCGGGATTCCAAGAGACCCAGTACTTC.

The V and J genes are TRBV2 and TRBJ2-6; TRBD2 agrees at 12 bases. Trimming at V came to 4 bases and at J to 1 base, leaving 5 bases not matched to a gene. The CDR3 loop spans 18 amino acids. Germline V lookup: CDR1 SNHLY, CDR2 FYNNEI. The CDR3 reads CASSAASGRASGANVLTF. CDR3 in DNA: TGTGCCAGCAGTGCCGCTAGCGGGAGGGCATCTGGGGCCAACGTCCTGACTTTC.

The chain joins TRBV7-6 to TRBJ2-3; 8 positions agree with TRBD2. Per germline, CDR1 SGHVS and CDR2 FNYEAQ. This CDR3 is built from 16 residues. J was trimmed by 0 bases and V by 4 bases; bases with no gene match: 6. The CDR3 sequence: CASSSQSSGSTDTQYF. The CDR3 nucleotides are TGTGCCAGCAGCTCTCAATCTAGCGGGAGCACAGATACGCAGTATTTT.

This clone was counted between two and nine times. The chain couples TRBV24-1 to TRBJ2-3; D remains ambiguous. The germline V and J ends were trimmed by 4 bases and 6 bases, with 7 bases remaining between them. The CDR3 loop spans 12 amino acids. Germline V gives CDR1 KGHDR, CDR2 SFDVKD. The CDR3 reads CATSDYIDTQYF. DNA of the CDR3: TGTGCCACCAGTGACTATATTGATACGCAGTATTTT.

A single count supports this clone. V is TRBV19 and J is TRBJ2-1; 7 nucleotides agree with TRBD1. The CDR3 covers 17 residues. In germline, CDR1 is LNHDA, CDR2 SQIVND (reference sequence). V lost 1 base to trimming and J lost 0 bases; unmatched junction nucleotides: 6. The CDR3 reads CASSIGTGKSSYNEQFF. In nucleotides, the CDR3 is TGTGCCAGTAGTATAGGGACAGGTAAAAGCTCCTACAATGAGCAGTTCTTC.

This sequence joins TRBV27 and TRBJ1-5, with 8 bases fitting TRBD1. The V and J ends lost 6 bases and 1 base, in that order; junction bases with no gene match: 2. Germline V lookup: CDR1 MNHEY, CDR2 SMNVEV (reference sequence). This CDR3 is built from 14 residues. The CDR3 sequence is CASRTGGSNQPQHF. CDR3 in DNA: TGTGCCAGCAGAACAGGGGGGAGCAATCAGCCCCAGCATTTT.